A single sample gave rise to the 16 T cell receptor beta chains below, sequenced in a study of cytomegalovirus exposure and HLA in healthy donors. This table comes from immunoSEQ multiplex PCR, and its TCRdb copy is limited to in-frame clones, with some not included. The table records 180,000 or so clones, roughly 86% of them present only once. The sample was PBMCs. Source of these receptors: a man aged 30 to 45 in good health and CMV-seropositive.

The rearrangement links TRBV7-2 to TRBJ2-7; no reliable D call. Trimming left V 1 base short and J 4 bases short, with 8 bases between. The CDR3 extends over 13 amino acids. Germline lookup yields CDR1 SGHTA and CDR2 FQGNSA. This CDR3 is CASSLEEPYEQYF. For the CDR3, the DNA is TGTGCCAGCAGCTTAGAGGAACCTTACGAGCAGTACTTC.

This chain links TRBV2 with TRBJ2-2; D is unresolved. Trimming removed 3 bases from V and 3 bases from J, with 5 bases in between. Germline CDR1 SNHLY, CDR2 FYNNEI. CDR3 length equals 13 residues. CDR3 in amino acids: CASSESHTGELFF. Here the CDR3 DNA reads TGTGCCAGCAGTGAGAGCCACACCGGGGAGCTGTTTTTT.

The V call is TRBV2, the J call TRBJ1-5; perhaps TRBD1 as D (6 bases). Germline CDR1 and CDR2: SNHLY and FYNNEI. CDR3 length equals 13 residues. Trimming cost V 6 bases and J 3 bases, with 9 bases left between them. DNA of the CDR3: TGTGCCAGCAGCGGGGACACCAATCAGCCCCAGCATTTT. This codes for CASSGDTNQPQHF.

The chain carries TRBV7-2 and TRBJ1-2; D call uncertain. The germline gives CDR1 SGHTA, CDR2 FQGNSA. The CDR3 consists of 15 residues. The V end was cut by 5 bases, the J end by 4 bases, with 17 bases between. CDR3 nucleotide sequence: TGTGCCAGCAGCCAACCTGGGCGGGAAACCTATGGCTACACCTTC. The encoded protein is CASSQPGRETYGYTF.

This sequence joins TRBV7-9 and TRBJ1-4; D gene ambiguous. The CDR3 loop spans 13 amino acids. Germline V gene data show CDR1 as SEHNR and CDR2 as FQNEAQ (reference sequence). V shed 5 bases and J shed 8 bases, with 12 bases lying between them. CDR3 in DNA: TGTGCCAGCAGCCCCGGATCGCAAGAAAAACTGTTTTTT. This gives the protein CASSPGSQEKLFF.

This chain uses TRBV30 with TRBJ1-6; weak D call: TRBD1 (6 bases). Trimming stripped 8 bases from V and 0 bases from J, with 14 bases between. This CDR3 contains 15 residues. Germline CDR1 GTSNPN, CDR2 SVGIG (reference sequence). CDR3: CAGRRGSSYNSPLHF. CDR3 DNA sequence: TGTGCCGGCCGGAGGGGGAGCTCCTATAATTCACCCCTCCACTTT.

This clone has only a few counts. In nucleotides, the CDR3 is TGTGCCAGCAGTTCTCAGGGGACTGAAGCTTTCTTT. Amino acid sequence: CASSSQGTEAFF. This sequence joins TRBV7-9 and TRBJ1-1, with D perhaps matching TRBD1 (6 bases). Trimming removed 6 bases from V and 5 bases from J, with 10 bases in between. CDR1 and CDR2 from the germline V gene are SEHNR and FQNEAQ (reference sequence). CDR3 length equals 12 residues.

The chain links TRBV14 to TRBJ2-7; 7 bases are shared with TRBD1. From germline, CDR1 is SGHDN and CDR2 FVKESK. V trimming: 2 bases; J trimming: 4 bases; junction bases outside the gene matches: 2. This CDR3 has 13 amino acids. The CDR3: CASSQNRGYEQYF. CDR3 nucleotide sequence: TGTGCCAGCAGCCAAAACAGGGGATACGAGCAGTACTTC.

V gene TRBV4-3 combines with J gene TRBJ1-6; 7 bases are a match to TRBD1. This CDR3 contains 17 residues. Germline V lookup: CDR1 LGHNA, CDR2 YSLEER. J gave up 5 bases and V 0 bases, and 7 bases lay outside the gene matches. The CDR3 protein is CASSQDPGGLNNSPLHF. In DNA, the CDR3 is TGCGCCAGCAGCCAAGACCCAGGGGGTCTCAATAATTCACCCCTCCACTTT.

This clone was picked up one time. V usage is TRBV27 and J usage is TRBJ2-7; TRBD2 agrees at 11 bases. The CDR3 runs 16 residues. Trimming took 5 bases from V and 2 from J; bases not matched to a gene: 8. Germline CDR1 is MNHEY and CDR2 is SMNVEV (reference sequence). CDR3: CASSPSTSGRAYEQYF. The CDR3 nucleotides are TGTGCCAGCAGTCCCTCAACTAGCGGGAGAGCCTACGAGCAGTACTTC.

DNA of the CDR3: TGTGCCAGCAGTGAACGTAGCGGCTCCTACAATGAGCAGTTCTTC. Its protein is CASSERSGSYNEQFF. This rearrangement joins TRBV2 to TRBJ2-1; TRBD2 is a possible D gene (6 bases). Germline V lookup: CDR1 SNHLY, CDR2 FYNNEI. V lost 2 bases, J lost 0 bases, and 8 bases lay in between. CDR3 length: 15 residues.

The CDR3 nucleotides read TGCGCCAGCAGCCAAGGGACCCACTGGGGCTCCTACAATGAGCAGTTCTTC. It encodes CASSQGTHWGSYNEQFF. The chain recombines TRBV4-1 with TRBJ2-1; D is uncertain. The germline V gene has CDR1 MGHRA and CDR2 YSYEKL. The CDR3 has 17 residues. The V end was cut by 1 base, the J end by 0 bases, with 13 bases between.

CDR3 nucleotides: TGTGCCTGGAGTGTGAAGACTAGCGGGGGGGCTAGGTACAATGAGCAGTTCTTC. This gives the protein CAWSVKTSGGARYNEQFF. J is TRBJ2-1 and V is TRBV30, with 14 bases lining up with TRBD2. The germline V gene has CDR1 GTSNPN and CDR2 SVGIG (reference sequence). J lost 4 bases, V lost 0 bases, and 8 bases had no gene match. The length of the CDR3 is 18 residues.

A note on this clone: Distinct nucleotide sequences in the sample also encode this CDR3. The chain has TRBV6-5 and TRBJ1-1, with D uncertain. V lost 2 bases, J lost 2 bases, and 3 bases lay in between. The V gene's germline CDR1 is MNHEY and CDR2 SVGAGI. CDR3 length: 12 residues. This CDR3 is CASSYANTEAFF. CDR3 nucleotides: TGTGCCAGCAGTTACGCAAACACTGAAGCTTTCTTT.

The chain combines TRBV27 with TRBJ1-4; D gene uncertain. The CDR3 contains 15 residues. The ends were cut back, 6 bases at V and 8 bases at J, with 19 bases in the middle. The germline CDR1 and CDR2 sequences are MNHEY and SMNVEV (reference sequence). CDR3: CASRATTDSGEKLFF. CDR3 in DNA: TGTGCCAGCAGAGCGACAACGGATTCTGGGGAAAAACTGTTTTTT.

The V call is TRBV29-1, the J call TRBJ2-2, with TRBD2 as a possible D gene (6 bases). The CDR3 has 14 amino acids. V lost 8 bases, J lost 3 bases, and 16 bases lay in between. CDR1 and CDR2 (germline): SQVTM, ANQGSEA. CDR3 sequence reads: CSLMTGVDTGELFF. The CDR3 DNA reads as TGCAGCCTCATGACGGGGGTTGACACCGGGGAGCTGTTTTTT.